This TCR beta chain was obtained from a study of T cells in Graves' hyperthyroidism and ophthalmopathy. About the research overall: Peripheral blood was collected at initial diagnosis, before any treatment.

What was amplified from RNA transcripts were TCR beta CDR3 regions. In the first-round RT-PCR of the TCR CDR3, the HTBI primer set was used. TCRdb analysed the multiplex PCR reads with MiXCR anew, one entry per CDR3 protein. The repertoire includes about 560,000 distinct CDR3 sequences, approximately 15% of them detected once, and about 17% sits in the top ten. When ophthalmopathy did not progress within 18 months, Graves' hyperthyroidism was considered stable. This clonotype was detected many times. CDR3 length: 11 amino acids. The V segment lost 4 bases and the J segment 10 bases; nucleotides outside the gene matches: 1. Germline CDR1 GTSNPN, CDR2 SVGIG (reference sequence).

The chain carries TRBV30 and TRBJ2-1; 10 bases are a match to TRBD2. The sequence was obtained from a young woman with Graves' hyperthyroidism. The sequenced sample was blood. The DNA of the CDR3 is TGTGCCTGGACTAGCGGGAGCGAGCAGTTCTTC. This gives the protein CAWTSGSEQFF.